Sequencing of this T cell receptor (beta chain) was carried out in a study of CD8+ T cells in alopecia areata. Once RNA had been extracted, it was reverse transcribed into cDNA to act as the sequencing template. Clones were read by immunoSEQ multiplex PCR, and TCRdb kept only the in-frame ones, dropping some. The repertoire holds roughly 220,000 clones, with 35% to 40% as singletons. This sample's treatment: oral pan-JAK inhibitor, 5-10 mg twice daily. The clonotype was recovered from a human donor with alopecia areata. The specimen comprised CD4+ T cells sorted from blood, sampled at approximately week 30, from a patient treated with tofacitinib.

CDR3 amino acids: CASDRENTEAFF. DNA of the CDR3: TGTGCCAGCGACAGGGAGAACACTGAAGCTTTCTTT. V gene TRBV2 combines with J gene TRBJ1-1; 7 positions agree with TRBD1. The CDR3 sequence is 12 residues long. Trimming cost V 8 bases and J 1 base; bases outside gene matches: 1. Germline loops: CDR1 SNHLY, CDR2 FYNNEI.